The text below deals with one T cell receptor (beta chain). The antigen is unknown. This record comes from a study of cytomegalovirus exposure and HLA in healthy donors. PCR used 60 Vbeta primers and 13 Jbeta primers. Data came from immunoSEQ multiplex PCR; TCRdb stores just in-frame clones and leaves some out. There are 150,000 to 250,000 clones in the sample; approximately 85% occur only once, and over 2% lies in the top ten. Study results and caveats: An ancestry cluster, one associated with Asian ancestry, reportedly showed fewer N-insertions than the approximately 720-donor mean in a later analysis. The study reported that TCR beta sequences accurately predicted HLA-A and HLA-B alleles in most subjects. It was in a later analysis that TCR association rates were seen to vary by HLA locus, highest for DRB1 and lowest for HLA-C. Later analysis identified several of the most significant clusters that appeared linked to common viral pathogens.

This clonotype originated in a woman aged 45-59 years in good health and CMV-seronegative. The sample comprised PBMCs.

The CDR3 bases are TGCGCCAGCAGCTTGGACGGGCGGGGGCGCGGAAACACCATATATTTT. Amino acids: CASSLDGRGRGNTIYF. The rearrangement uses TRBV5-1 and TRBJ1-3; weak D call: TRBD1 (6 bases). Trimming pared 0 bases from V and 4 bases from J, leaving 14 bases between. Germline loops: CDR1 SGHRS, CDR2 YFSETQ. The CDR3 runs 16 residues.